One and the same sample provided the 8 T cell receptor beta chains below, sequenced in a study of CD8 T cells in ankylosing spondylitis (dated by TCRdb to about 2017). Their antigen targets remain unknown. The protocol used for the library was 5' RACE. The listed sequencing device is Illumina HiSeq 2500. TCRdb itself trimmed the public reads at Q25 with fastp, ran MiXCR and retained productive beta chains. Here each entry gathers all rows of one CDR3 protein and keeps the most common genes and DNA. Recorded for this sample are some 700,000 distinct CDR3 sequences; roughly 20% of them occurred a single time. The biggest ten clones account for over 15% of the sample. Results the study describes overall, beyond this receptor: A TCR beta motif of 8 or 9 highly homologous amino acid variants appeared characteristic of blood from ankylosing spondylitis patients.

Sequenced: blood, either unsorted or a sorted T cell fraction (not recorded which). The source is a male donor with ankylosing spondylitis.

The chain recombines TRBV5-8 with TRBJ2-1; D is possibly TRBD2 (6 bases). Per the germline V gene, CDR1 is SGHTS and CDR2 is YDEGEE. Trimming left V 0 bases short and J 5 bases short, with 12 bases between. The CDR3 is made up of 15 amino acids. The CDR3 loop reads CASSLEGTRHNEQFF. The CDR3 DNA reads TGTGCCAGCAGCTTGGAGGGGACTCGCCACAATGAGCAGTTCTTC.

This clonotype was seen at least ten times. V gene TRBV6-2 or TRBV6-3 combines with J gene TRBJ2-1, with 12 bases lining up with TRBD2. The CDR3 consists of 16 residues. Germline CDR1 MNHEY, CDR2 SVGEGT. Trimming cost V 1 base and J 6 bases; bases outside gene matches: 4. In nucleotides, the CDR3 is TGTGCCAGCAGTTACTGGGTGACTAGCGGGAGCAATGAGCAGTTCTTC. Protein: CASSYWVTSGSNEQFF.

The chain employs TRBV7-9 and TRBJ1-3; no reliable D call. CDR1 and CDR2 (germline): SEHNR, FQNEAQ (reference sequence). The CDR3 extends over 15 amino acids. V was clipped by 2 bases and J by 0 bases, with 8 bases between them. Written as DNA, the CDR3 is TGTGCCAGCAGCTTAAGTGGGAGCTCTGGAAACACCATATATTTT. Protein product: CASSLSGSSGNTIYF.

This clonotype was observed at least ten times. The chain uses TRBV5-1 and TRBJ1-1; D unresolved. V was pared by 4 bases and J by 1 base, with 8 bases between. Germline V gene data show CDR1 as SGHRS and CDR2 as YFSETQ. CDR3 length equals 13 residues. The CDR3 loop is CASSPDPNTEAFF. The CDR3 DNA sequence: TGCGCCAGCAGCCCTGACCCGAACACTGAAGCTTTCTTT.

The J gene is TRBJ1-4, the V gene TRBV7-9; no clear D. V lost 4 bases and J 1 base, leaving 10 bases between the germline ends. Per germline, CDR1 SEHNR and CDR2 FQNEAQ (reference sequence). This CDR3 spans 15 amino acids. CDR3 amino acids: CASSSPGLTNEKLFF. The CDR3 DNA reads TGTGCCAGCAGCTCGCCGGGGTTAACTAATGAAAAACTGTTTTTT.

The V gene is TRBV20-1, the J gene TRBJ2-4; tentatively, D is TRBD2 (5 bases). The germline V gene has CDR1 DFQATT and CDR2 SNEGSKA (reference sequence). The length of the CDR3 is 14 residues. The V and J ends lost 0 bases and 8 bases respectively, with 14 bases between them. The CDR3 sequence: CSARDRGVKDIQYF. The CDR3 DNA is TGCAGTGCTAGAGATCGGGGTGTTAAAGACATTCAGTACTTC.

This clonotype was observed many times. The CDR3 reads CSARGYETPETQYF. DNA for the CDR3: TGCAGTGCTAGGGGTTACGAGACTCCAGAGACCCAGTACTTC. The V call is TRBV20-1, the J call TRBJ2-5; D gene uncertain. Trimming pared 3 bases from V and 4 bases from J, leaving 15 bases between. Germline CDR1 reads DFQATT; CDR2 reads SNEGSKA (reference sequence). CDR3 size: 14 residues.

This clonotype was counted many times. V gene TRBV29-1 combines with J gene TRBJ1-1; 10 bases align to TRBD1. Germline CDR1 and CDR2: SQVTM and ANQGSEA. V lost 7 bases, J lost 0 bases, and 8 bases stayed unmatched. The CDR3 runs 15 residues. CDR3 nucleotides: TGCAGCGCCAGGACAGGGGGAACCATGAACACTGAAGCTTTCTTT. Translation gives CSARTGGTMNTEAFF.